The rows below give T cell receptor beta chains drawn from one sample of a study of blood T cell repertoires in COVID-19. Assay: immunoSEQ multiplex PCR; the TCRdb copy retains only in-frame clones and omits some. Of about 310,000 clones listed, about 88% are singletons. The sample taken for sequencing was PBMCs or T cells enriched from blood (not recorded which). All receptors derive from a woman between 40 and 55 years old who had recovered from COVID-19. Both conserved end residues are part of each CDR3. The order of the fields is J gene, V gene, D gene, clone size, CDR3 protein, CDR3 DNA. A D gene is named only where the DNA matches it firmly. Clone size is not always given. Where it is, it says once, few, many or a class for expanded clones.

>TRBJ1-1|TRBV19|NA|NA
CASSGQLNTEAFF
TGTGCCAGTAGCGGACAGTTGAACACTGAAGCTTTCTTT
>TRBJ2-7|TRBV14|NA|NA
CASSQGTVYEQYF
TGTGCCAGCAGCCAAGGCACGGTCTACGAGCAGTACTTC
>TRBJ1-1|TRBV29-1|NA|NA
CSVDLLESTEAFF
TGCAGCGTTGACCTTCTAGAATCCACTGAAGCTTTCTTT
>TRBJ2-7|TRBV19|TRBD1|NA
CASSRGQGVPIYEQYF
TGTGCCAGTAGTAGAGGACAGGGGGTCCCCATCTACGAGCAGTACTTC
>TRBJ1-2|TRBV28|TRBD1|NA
CASSGGQGLAGGYTF
TGTGCCAGCAGTGGGGGACAGGGTCTCGCGGGTGGCTACACCTTC
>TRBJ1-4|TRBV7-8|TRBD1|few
CASSSSPRGQSGEKLFF
TGTGCCAGCAGCTCGTCGCCGAGGGGGCAGTCTGGCGAAAAACTGTTTTTT
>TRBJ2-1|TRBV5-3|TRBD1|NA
CARSPSGGGDEQFF
TGTGCCAGAAGCCCGTCAGGGGGTGGGGATGAGCAGTTCTTC
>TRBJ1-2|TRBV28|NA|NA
CASESQGYYGYTF
TGTGCCAGCGAATCGCAGGGGTACTATGGCTACACCTTC
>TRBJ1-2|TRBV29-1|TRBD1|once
CSVETLGQGENYGYTF
TGCAGCGTTGAGACTCTTGGACAGGGGGAAAACTATGGCTACACCTTC
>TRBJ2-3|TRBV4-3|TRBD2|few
CASSQDRAGGGQSTDTQYF
TGCGCCAGCAGCCAAGATCGGGCGGGAGGGGGTCAGAGCACAGATACGCAGTATTTT
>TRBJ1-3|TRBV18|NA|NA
CASSLEGGSGNTIYF
TGTGCCAGCTCACTGGAGGGCGGCTCTGGAAACACCATATATTTT
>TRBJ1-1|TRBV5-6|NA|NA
CASSLETGSFEAFF
TGTGCCAGCAGCTTGGAAACAGGGTCTTTTGAAGCTTTCTTT
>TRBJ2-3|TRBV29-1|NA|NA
CSVAHRADTQYF
TGCAGCGTCGCCCACAGGGCTGATACGCAGTATTTT
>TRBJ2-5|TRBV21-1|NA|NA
CASSKGGRRFQETQYF
TGTGCCAGCAGCAAAGGGGGCAGGAGATTCCAAGAGACCCAGTACTTC
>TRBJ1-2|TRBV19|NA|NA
CASMGGGRGYGYTF
TGTGCCAGTATGGGTGGAGGGAGAGGCTATGGCTACACCTTC
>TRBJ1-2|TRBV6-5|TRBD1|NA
CASSYATGEGGYTF
TGTGCCAGCAGTTACGCAACAGGGGAAGGTGGCTACACCTTC
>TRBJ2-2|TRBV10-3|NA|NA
CAIRVAGSTGELFF
TGTGCCATCAGGGTGGCAGGGTCCACCGGGGAGCTGTTTTTT
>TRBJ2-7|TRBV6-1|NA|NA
CASSELFGGLSSYEQYF
TGTGCCAGCAGTGAACTATTTGGCGGTCTGAGCTCCTACGAGCAGTACTTC
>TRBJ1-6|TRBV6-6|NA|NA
CASSYSGVGSPLHF
TGTGCCAGCAGTTACTCAGGGGTCGGTTCACCCCTCCACTTT
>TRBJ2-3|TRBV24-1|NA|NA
CATSDPTQATDTQYF
TGTGCCACCAGTGATCCTACCCAGGCGACAGATACGCAGTATTTT
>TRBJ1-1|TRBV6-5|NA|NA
CASRKSGGMNTEAFF
TGTGCCAGCAGAAAGTCGGGGGGGATGAACACTGAAGCTTTCTTT
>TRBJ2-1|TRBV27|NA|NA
CASREGYNEQFF
TGTGCCAGCCGAGAGGGTTACAATGAGCAGTTCTTC
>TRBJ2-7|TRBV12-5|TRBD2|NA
CASGLVLIAGVVEQYF
TGTGCTAGTGGTTTGGTACTAATAGCGGGAGTGGTAGAGCAGTACTTC
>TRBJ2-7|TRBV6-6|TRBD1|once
CASSYRTDRAPEQYF
TGTGCCAGCAGTTATCGGACGGACAGGGCACCCGAGCAGTACTTC
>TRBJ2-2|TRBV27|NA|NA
CASSLWGGKGTGELFF
TGTGCCAGCAGTCTATGGGGAGGAAAAGGGACCGGGGAGCTGTTTTTT
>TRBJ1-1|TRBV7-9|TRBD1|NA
CASSLAGQGTEAFF
TGTGCCAGCAGCTTAGCTGGACAGGGCACTGAAGCTTTCTTT
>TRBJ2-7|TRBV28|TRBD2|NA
CASRNPGLADEQYF
TGTGCCAGCAGAAATCCGGGACTAGCGGACGAGCAGTACTTC
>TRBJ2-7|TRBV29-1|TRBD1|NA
CSARDSKIYEQYF
TGCAGCGCAAGGGACAGTAAAATTTACGAGCAGTACTTC
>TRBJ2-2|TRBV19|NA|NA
CASSTGGLTGELFF
TGTGCCAGTAGCACCGGAGGACTGACCGGGGAGCTGTTTTTT
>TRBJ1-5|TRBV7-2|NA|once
CASSLVEGSQPQHF
TGTGCCAGCAGCTTAGTAGAAGGGAGTCAGCCCCAGCATTTT
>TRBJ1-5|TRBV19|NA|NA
CASSIVSLSNQPQHF
TGTGCCAGTAGTATAGTTTCCCTTAGCAATCAGCCCCAGCATTTT
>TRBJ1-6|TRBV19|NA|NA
CASSGTGYNSPLHF
TGTGCCAGTAGCGGAACAGGGTATAATTCACCCCTCCACTTT
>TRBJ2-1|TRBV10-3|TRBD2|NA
CAISKLAGYNEQFF
TGTGCCATCAGTAAACTAGCGGGATATAATGAGCAGTTCTTC
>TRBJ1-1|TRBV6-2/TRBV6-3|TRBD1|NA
CASSVSGGPTEAFF
TGTGCCAGCAGTGTATCAGGGGGGCCCACTGAAGCTTTCTTT
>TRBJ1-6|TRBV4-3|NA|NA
CASSQDTGDSPLHF
TGCGCCAGCAGCCAAGATACCGGGGATTCACCCCTCCACTTT
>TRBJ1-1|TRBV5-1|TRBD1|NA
CASRTGTGGTNTEAFF
TGCGCCAGCAGGACCGGGACAGGGGGAACGAACACTGAAGCTTTCTTT
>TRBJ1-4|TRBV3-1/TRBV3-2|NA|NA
CASSHIAYAGDNEKLFF
TGTGCCAGCAGCCACATAGCCTATGCAGGGGATAATGAAAAACTGTTTTTT
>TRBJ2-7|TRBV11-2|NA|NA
CASSLYLLYEQYF
TGTGCCAGCAGCTTATATTTACTCTACGAGCAGTACTTC